This T cell receptor (beta chain) was sequenced during a study of T-cell memory formation after mild COVID-19. Study-level points and caveats: Clones that got smaller from day 15 to 85 had even CD4/CD8, while clones growing later tipped toward CD4+. Proof of SARS-CoV-2 specificity was absent for the second-wave clones that crested on day 37. Mostly located in CM and EM were contracting CD4+ clones, with contracting CD8+ clones located in EMRA.

Libraries for TCRalpha and TCRbeta carried sample barcodes and unique molecular identifiers via 5'RACE. Via MiXCR, TCRdb re-called the 5' RACE reads, giving one row per CDR3 protein. The top ten clones hold around 13% of a sample with about 500,000 distinct CDR3 sequences, around 21% of them seen once. This clonotype was counted between two and nine times. No antigen is known for it. Germline loops: CDR1 MNHNS, CDR2 SASEGT. CDR3 length equals 14 residues. The ends lost 8 bases at V and 5 bases at J; junction bases unmatched: 11. The clonotype originates from an adult woman who had mild COVID-19 (a few samples of this study predate the infection). Cell type and time point are not known. The rearrangement links TRBV6-1 to TRBJ2-7, with 8 bases that match TRBD1. Sequenced sample: PBMCs or a T cell subset sorted from them (not recorded which). In nucleotides, the CDR3 is TGTGCCAGCCTCGAGGGGACAGGAGGTAACGAGCAGTACTTC. It translates to CASLEGTGGNEQYF.